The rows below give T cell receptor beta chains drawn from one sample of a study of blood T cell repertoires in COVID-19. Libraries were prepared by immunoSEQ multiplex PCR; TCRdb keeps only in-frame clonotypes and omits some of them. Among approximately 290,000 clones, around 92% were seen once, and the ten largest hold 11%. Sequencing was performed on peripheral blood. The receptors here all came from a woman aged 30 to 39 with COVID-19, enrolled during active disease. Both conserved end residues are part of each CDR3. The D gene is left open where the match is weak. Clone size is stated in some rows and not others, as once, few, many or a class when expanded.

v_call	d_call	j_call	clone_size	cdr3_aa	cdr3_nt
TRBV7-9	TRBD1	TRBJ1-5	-	CASSQTGGGQPQHF	TGTGCCAGCAGTCAAACAGGGGGCGGTCAGCCCCAGCATTTT
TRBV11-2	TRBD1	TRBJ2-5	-	CASSSLLSTGGLETQYF	TGTGCCAGCAGCTCCCTTTTGTCCACAGGGGGCCTGGAGACCCAGTACTTC
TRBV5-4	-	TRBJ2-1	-	CASSLGGLADHNEQFF	TGTGCCAGCAGCTTGGGGGGGCTAGCGGATCACAATGAGCAGTTCTTC
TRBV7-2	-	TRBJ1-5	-	CASSLDRRGNQPQHF	TGTGCCAGCAGCTTGGACAGACGGGGTAATCAGCCCCAGCATTTT
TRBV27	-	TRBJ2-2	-	CASSLSIAGLRTGELFF	TGTGCCAGCAGTTTATCGATAGCAGGGCTCCGAACCGGGGAGCTGTTTTTT
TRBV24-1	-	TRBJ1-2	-	CATSDSITGNGYTF	TGTGCCACCAGTGATTCTATTACAGGGAATGGCTACACCTTC
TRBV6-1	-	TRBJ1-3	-	CASNEEPFSISGNTIYF	TGTGCCAGCAATGAGGAGCCGTTTTCTATCTCTGGAAACACCATATATTTT
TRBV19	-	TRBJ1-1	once	CASSPMNTEAFF	TGTGCCAGTAGCCCTATGAACACTGAAGCTTTCTTT
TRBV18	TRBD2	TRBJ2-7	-	CASSPTSGGSYEQYF	TGTGCCAGCTCACCAACTAGCGGGGGGTCCTACGAGCAGTACTTC
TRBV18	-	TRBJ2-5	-	CASSPWDSGWETQYF	TGTGCCAGCTCACCATGGGACAGCGGGTGGGAGACCCAGTACTTC
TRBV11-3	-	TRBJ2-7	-	CASSWGGHEQYF	TGTGCCAGCAGCTGGGGCGGCCACGAGCAGTACTTC
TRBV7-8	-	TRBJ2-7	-	CASGIHMGTFIYEQYF	TGTGCCAGCGGAATTCATATGGGGACTTTCATCTACGAGCAGTACTTC
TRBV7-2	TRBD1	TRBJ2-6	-	CASSSERQGELSANVLTF	TGTGCCAGCAGCTCCGAGAGACAGGGGGAGCTCTCGGCCAACGTCCTGACTTTC
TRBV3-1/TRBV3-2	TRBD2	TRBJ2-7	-	CASSQDGLAGGSYEQYF	TGTGCCAGCAGCCAAGATGGGCTAGCGGGGGGAAGTTACGAGCAGTACTTC
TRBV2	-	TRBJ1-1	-	CASGDGGGRAFF	TGTGCCAGCGGCGACGGGGGGGGACGAGCTTTCTTT
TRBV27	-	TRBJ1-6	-	CASSLMASSYNSPLHF	TGTGCCAGCAGTTTAATGGCAAGCTCCTATAATTCACCCCTCCACTTT
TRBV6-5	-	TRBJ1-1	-	CASRSNDEAFF	TGTGCCAGCAGGTCTAATGATGAAGCTTTCTTT
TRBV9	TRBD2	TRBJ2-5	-	CASSASGGDQETQYF	TGTGCCAGCAGCGCCAGCGGGGGAGACCAAGAGACCCAGTACTTC
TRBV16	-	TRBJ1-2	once	CASSRTTSAGYTF	TGTGCCAGCAGCCGGACAACATCTGCTGGCTACACCTTC
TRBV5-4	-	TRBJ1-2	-	CASSRQGRVGAGYTF	TGTGCCAGCAGCCGGCAAGGTCGGGTTGGGGCTGGCTACACCTTC
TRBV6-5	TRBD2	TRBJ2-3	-	CATKGLAGGDTQYF	TGTGCCACCAAGGGACTAGCGGGGGGAGATACGCAGTATTTT
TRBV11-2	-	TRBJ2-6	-	CASSLGGFGANVLTF	TGTGCCAGCAGCTTAGGAGGCTTCGGGGCCAACGTCCTGACTTTC
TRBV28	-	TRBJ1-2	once	CASSTLGQPYGYTF	TGTGCCAGCTCCACCCTCGGACAGCCCTATGGCTACACCTTC
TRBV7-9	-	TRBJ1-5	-	CASSQGGGNQPQHF	TGTGCCAGCAGCCAAGGGGGGGGGAATCAGCCCCAGCATTTT
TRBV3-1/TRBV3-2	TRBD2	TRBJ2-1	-	CASSQVPRGGNNEQFF	TGTGCCAGCAGCCAAGTACCACGGGGGGGCAACAATGAGCAGTTCTTC
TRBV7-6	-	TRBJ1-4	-	CASSQRQANEKLFF	TGTGCCAGCAGCCAACGACAGGCTAATGAAAAACTGTTTTTT
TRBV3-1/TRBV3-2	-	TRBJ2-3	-	CASSPRDTDTQYF	TGTGCCAGCAGCCCGCGGGACACAGATACGCAGTATTTT
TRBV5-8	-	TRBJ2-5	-	CASSLDRVETQYF	TGTGCCAGCAGCTTGGATCGCGTGGAGACCCAGTACTTC
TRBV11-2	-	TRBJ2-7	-	CASSFTGSYEQYF	TGTGCCAGCAGCTTTACAGGGTCCTACGAGCAGTACTTC
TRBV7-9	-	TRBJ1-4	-	CASSRDGGGKKLFF	TGTGCCAGCAGCCGGGACGGGGGGGGCAAGAAACTGTTTTTT